The table lists the clone carrying this TCR beta chain with many counts. As yet, its antigen is unknown. The data belong to a study of spatial heterogeneity in lung cancer. V lost 1 base and J 6 bases, leaving 7 bases between the germline ends. The CDR3 has 14 amino acids. One entry per CDR3 protein, called by TCRdb with MiXCR from the 5' RACE reads. The repertoire holds fewer than 55,000 distinct CDR3 sequences, with about 7.4% as singletons. Noted time point: blood at routine non-recurrence follow-up after resection. Whole RNA was taken from tumor, nontumor lung or frozen PBMC; it was then sequenced unsorted. Study-wide results and caveats: At tumor resection, ubiquitous expanded TCRs were detected in blood more often than later.

The chain has TRBV12-3 or TRBV12-4 and TRBJ1-6; the D is unclear. This clonotype was obtained from a female donor with early-stage non-small cell lung cancer. The material was PBMCs, obtained at follow-up. The CDR3 spells CASSLGAGNSPLHF. The CDR3 bases are TGTGCCAGCAGTTTAGGCGCGGGTAATTCACCCCTCCACTTT.